This T cell receptor (beta chain) originates from a study of OX40 agonist ivuxolimab in advanced cancers. About the research overall: Three patients, one with hepatocellular carcinoma and two with cutaneous melanoma, achieved partial responses. Findings and caveats of the study: At 0.1 to 3.0 mg/kg and by week 6, CD4+ and CD8+ T cells in the blood had expanded clonally. The authors also found low normalized T-cell clonal expansion in some nonresponders.

Looked up from germline, CDR1 is SGHKS and CDR2 is YYEKEE (reference sequence). CDR3 length equals 15 residues. V was shortened by 0 bases and J by 1 base, with 10 bases between the two germline ends. The data were produced by immunoSEQ multiplex PCR, yet TCRdb's version contains in-frame clones alone and is incomplete. The repertoire has roughly 49,000 clones, about 79% of them found once; the top ten carry 7.9%. In the case of this clone: Antigen: not known.

The sample consisted of CD4+ or CD8+ T cells sorted from blood, taken in a trial of the OX40 agonist ivuxolimab. The sequence derives from an adult with an advanced solid tumor such as melanoma, head and neck, liver or kidney cancer. The rearrangement links TRBV5-5 to TRBJ1-1; D call uncertain. The CDR3 nucleotides read TGTGCCAGCAGCTTGGTAGGCGGTTGGAACACTGAAGCTTTCTTT. It specifies CASSLVGGWNTEAFF.